This T cell receptor (beta chain) is from a study of blood T cell repertoires in COVID-19 (dated by TCRdb to 2019 to 2021). About the full investigation: The collaborator samples originated in the United States, Italy and Spain and spanned the acute and convalescent phases of COVID-19. The material from the prospective study consisted of cDNA or gDNA derived from T cells, B-cell-depleted T cells, or PBMCs. The dataset comprised deeply sampled blood TCRbeta repertoires from subjects exposed to, actively infected with, or recovered from COVID-19. The repertoires were released in a freely available public database intended as a resource for research on the immune response to SARS-CoV-2. The samples were drawn from two sources: the first 160 participants of the ongoing ImmuneRACE study, and 1,000 to 1,500 subjects contributed by 6 global collaborators. A de-identified subject ID, COVID-19 status, age in years and sex were almost always included in the sample metadata. Where available, HLA class I and class II types were taken from metadata supplied by the sample provider and were not determined by assay-based typing.

Whole blood was collected in K2EDTA tubes by collaborating institutions according to the institutions' own protocols. For TCRbeta analysis, collaborators shipped samples as frozen whole blood, isolated PBMCs, or DNA extracted from either of those sample types. TCRbeta CDR3 regions were amplified from genomic DNA using the immunoSEQ Assay, a bias-controlled multiplex PCR. In the original analysis: Nucleated cell counts per sample were estimated from amplification of reference gene primers within the assay. To quantify the absolute abundance of each unique TCRbeta CDR3 rearrangement, sequence reads were collapsed and filtered. Productive Simpson clonality was computed per sample as the square root of Simpson's diversity index over productive rearrangements. This is the immuneACCESS table as TCRdb keeps it, with only in-frame sequences that have V and J called. A part of the clones is gone; compared with another copy, unresolved V genes explain less than half, and the rest is unexplained. Clone size and V and J calls were adopted from that table, with D and trimming inferred from the DNA. The sample table holds tens of thousands of clones, of which 88% were seen once. The ten largest clonotypes hold 4.5% to 6% of the sample.

Reading the germline V gene (reference sequence) gives CDR1 SGHNT and CDR2 YYREEE. The CDR3 sequence holds 14 residues, the cysteine and phenylalanine included. Here the CDR3 DNA is all that survives: 42 bases in frame from base 1. From V the trimming removes 2 bases and from J it removes 2 bases, while the gene matches leave 4 bases of the junction unaccounted for. In the case of this clone: It has no known antigen specificity. The input lacks base qualities; no much larger clone sits a single base away.

What the work shows at the level of the full study, not this receptor alone: How much clinical and demographic metadata was included differed by source and by participant, and the metadata was provided uncurated.

What was sequenced was peripheral blood. The clonotype was recovered from a human donor in a cohort sampled during active COVID-19. The chain is encoded by TRBV5-4 joined to TRBJ2-7, with TRBD1 identical over 7 junction bases. This receptor carries the CDR3 CASSLRDSAYEQYF. At the DNA level, the sequence is TGTGCCAGCAGCTTACGGGACAGTGCCTACGAGCAGTACTTC.